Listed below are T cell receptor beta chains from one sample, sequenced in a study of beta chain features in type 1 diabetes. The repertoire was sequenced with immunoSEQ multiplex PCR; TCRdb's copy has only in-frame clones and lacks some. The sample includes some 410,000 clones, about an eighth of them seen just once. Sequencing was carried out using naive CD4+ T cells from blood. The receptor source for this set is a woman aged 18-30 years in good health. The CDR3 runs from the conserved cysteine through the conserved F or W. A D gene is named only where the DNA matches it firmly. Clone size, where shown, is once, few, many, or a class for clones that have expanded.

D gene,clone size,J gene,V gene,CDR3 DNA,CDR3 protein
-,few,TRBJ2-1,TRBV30,TGTGCCTGGAGCGGACAAAATGAGCAGTTCTTC,CAWSGQNEQFF
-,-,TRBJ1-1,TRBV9,TGTGCCAGCAGCGTAGCTAGGAACACTGAAGCTTTCTTT,CASSVARNTEAFF
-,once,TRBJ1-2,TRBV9,TGTGCCAGCAGCGTAGTATCGGAGGCGTTGAGCTATGGCTACACCTTC,CASSVVSEALSYGYTF
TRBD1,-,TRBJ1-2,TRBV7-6,TGTGCCAGCAGCGAGCTCACAGGGGACTCGCGCTACACCTTC,CASSELTGDSRYTF
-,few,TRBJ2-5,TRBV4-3,TGCGCCAGCAAAAGGACCCAAAGGGGCCAAGAGACCCAGTACTTC,CASKRTQRGQETQYF
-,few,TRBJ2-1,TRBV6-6,TGTGCCAGCAGTTATTCGGGGAATGAGCAGTTCTTC,CASSYSGNEQFF
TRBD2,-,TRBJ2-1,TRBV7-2,TGTGCCAGCAGCTGGAGACTAGCGGGTTCCTACAATGAGCAGTTCTTC,CASSWRLAGSYNEQFF
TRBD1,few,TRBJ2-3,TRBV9,TGTGCCAGCAGCACCCGGACAGGAGGCACAGATACGCAGTATTTT,CASSTRTGGTDTQYF
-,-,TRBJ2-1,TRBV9,TGTGCCAGCAGCGTAGCGGCGGGACTCCCCCCGTCCAATGAGCAGTTCTTC,CASSVAAGLPPSNEQFF
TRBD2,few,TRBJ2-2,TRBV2,TGTGCCAGCAGGACCGGGACTAGCTCCGGGGAGCTGTTTTTT,CASRTGTSSGELFF
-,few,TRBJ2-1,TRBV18,TGTGCCAGCTCAGCACCGAATGAGCAGTTCTTC,CASSAPNEQFF
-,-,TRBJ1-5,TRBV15,TGTGCCACCCGAGCCGGGTCGGGGGGCAATCAGCCCCAGCATTTT,CATRAGSGGNQPQHF
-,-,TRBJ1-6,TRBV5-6,TGTGCCAGCAGCTTTCGAGGACAGCATGGTTCACCCCTCCACTTT,CASSFRGQHGSPLHF
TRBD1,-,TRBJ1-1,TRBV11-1,TGTGCCGGAGGCTCGACAGGGGCGAACACTGAAGCTTTCTTT,CAGGSTGANTEAFF
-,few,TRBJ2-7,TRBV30,TGTGCCTGGAGCTGGTACTACGAGCAGTACTTC,CAWSWYYEQYF
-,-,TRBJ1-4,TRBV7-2,TGTGCCAGCAGCCCAGAGACCTGGGCTAATGAAAAACTGTTTTTT,CASSPETWANEKLFF
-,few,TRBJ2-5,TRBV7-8,TGTGCCAGCAGCTTAGCGGGCAGCCCGCGGGAGACCCAGTACTTC,CASSLAGSPRETQYF
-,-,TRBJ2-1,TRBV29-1,TGCAGCGTTGCTGGGTACAATGAGCAGTTCTTC,CSVAGYNEQFF
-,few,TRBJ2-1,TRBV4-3,TGCGCCAGCAGCCAACGTACGGGGTACAATGAGCAGTTCTTC,CASSQRTGYNEQFF
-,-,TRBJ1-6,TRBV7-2,TGTGCCAGCAGCTTCTTGGACGGCAATTCACCCCTCCACTTT,CASSFLDGNSPLHF
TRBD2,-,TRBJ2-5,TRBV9,TGTGCCAGCAGCGTCGGACTAGCGTTTGAACAAGAGACCCAGTACTTC,CASSVGLAFEQETQYF
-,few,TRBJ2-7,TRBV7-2,TGTGCCAGCAGCTTAGTGTTAACCTCCTACGAGCAGTACTTC,CASSLVLTSYEQYF
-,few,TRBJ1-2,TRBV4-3,TGCGCCAGCAGCCAAAAGACAGTCTACACCTTC,CASSQKTVYTF
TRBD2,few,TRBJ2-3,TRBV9,TGTGCCAGCAGCGTTAGCGGGATAAGCACAGATACGCAGTATTTT,CASSVSGISTDTQYF
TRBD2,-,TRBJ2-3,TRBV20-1,TGCAGTGCTGAGCGGGGGGATACGCAGTATTTT,CSAERGDTQYF
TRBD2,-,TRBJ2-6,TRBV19,TGTGCCAGTAGTGGACTAGAGGGTTCTGGGGCCAACGTCCTGACTTTC,CASSGLEGSGANVLTF
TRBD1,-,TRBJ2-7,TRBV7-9,TGTGCCAGCAGCCCCCACGACAGGGGGCGCTTAGTCGAGCAGTACTTC,CASSPHDRGRLVEQYF
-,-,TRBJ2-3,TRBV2,TGTGCCAGCAGTGGCGACAGCACAGATACGCAGTATTTT,CASSGDSTDTQYF
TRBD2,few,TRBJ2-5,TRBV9,TGTGCCAGCAGCGTAGCGTCTAGCGGGAACCAAGAGACCCAGTACTTC,CASSVASSGNQETQYF
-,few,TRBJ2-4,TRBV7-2,TGTGCCAGCAGCTTAAGTGGGGCCGACATTCAGTACTTC,CASSLSGADIQYF
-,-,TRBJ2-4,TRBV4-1,TGCGCCAGCAGCCCGGGGCGGTCGCAGGGGGCCAAAAACATTCAGTACTTC,CASSPGRSQGAKNIQYF
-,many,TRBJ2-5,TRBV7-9,TGTGCCAGCAGCCAAGAGACCCAGTACTTC,CASSQETQYF
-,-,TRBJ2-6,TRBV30,TGTGCCTGGAGGATCGTTGGGGCCAACGTCCTGACTTTC,CAWRIVGANVLTF
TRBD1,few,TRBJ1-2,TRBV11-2,TGTGCCAGCAGCCATGGGGACAGCATAGGCTACACCTTC,CASSHGDSIGYTF
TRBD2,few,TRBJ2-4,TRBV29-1,TGCAGCGTTGGCGGGACTAGCGGGAGTCTAGCCAAAAACATTCAGTACTTC,CSVGGTSGSLAKNIQYF
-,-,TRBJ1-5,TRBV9,TGTGCCAGCAGCGTAGACAGACACAGGGACTTACTTCAGCCCCAGCATTTT,CASSVDRHRDLLQPQHF
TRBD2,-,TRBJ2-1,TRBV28,TGTGCCAGCAGTTTGCGGGAGGTTACCTACAATGAGCAGTTCTTC,CASSLREVTYNEQFF
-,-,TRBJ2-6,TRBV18,TGTGCCAGCTCATCTCGGCTAAGCTCTGGGGCCAACGTCCTGACTTTC,CASSSRLSSGANVLTF
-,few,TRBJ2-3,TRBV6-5,TGTGCCAGCAGTGTCCGGGCGGCGGGGCGAGATACGCAGTATTTT,CASSVRAAGRDTQYF
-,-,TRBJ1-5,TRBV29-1,TGCAGCGTTGGAGGGGCCGACAATCAGCCCCAGCATTTT,CSVGGADNQPQHF
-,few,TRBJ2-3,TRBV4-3,TGCGCCAGCAGCCAAGCGGGCGGGTTCACAGATACGCAGTATTTT,CASSQAGGFTDTQYF
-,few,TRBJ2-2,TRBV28,TGTGCCAGCAGACAAGAATACAGGGACGGAACCACCGGGGAGCTGTTTTTT,CASRQEYRDGTTGELFF
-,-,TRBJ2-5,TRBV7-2,TGTGCCAGCAGCCCAACAGGGATTAGGGAGACCCAGTACTTC,CASSPTGIRETQYF
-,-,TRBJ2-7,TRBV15,TGTGCCACCAGCAGAGAAGGTGGCGGACACATCTTC,CATSREGGGHIF
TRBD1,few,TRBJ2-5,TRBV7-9,TGTGCCAGCAGCTTAGCTGGGACAGGGCAAGAGACCCAGTACTTC,CASSLAGTGQETQYF
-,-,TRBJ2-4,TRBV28,TGTGCCAGCAGGAACGGGAAAAACATTCAGTACTTC,CASRNGKNIQYF
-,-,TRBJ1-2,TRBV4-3,TGCGCCAGCAGCCAAGAGGCGGGAATTAACTATGGCTACACCTTC,CASSQEAGINYGYTF
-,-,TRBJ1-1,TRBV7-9,TGTGCCAGCAGCTTAGGACAGCTGAACACTGAAGCTTTCTTT,CASSLGQLNTEAFF
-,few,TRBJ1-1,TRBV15,TGTGCCACCAGCAGAGATTTGAGTTGGGCTGAAGCTTTCTTT,CATSRDLSWAEAFF
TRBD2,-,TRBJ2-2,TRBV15,TGTGCCACCAGCTGGGGACTAGCGGGGCTGTTGAACACCGGGGAGCTGTTTTTT,CATSWGLAGLLNTGELFF
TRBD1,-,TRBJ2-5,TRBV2,TGTGCCAGCAGCCGGGACAGGTCAGGGACCCAGTACTTC,CASSRDRSGTQYF
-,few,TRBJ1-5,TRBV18,TGTGCCAGCTCACCAGTGGCGGGGGGCGGCCAGCCCCAGCATTTT,CASSPVAGGGQPQHF
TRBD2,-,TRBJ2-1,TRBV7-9,TGTGCCAGCAGCTTCCCCCGGACTAGCGGGAATGGATACAATGAGCAGTTCTTC,CASSFPRTSGNGYNEQFF
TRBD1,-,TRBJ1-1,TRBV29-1,TGCAGCGTAGCCTTTAAGACAGGGAGGAACACTGAAGCTTTCTTT,CSVAFKTGRNTEAFF
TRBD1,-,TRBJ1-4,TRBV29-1,TGCAGCGTTGGACAGGGGAGTAATGAAAAACTGTTTTTT,CSVGQGSNEKLFF
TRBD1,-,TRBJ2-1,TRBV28,TGTGCCAGCAACTCTCGACAGGGGAAGAATGAGCAGTTCTTC,CASNSRQGKNEQFF